The 32 T cell receptor beta chains below were found in one sample sequenced in a study of regulatory T cells in long-lasting Graves disease. As for time point: persistent/refractory GD, antithyroid drugs over 5 years with positive TRAb. Generation of the TCR library employed RNA extracted from PBMCs. Researchers made TCR beta libraries by using iRepertoire HTBI primers and running Arm-PCR on CDR3 regions. TCRdb itself ran the multiplex PCR reads through MiXCR, one entry per CDR3 protein. Found here are about 660,000 distinct CDR3 sequences, about 32% of them singletons; the top ten hold roughly 41%. The source was peripheral blood mononuclear cells (PBMCs), collected when the disease was refractory, from a patient treated with antithyroid drugs. The receptors derive from a female donor with Graves disease.

This chain uses TRBV29-1 with TRBJ2-2, with 8 bases identical to TRBD2. The ends lost 7 bases at V and 7 bases at J; junction bases unmatched: 23. This CDR3 contains 18 residues. In germline, CDR1 is SQVTM, CDR2 ANQGSEA. CDR3: CSAASPYRSGREVGELFF. The CDR3 nucleotides read TGCAGCGCTGCTTCTCCTTATCGAAGCGGGAGAGAGGTCGGGGAGCTGTTTTTT.

This clonotype turned up a few times. The V gene is TRBV7-9, the J gene TRBJ1-5; D ambiguous. The V gene lost 1 base and the J gene lost 0 bases, with 10 bases spanning the gap. Germline V gives CDR1 SEHNR, CDR2 FQNEAQ (reference sequence). The CDR3 sequence is 16 residues long. The CDR3 DNA is TGTGCCAGCAGCTTAGAGGGCACGTATAGCAATCAGCCCCAGCATTTT. This encodes CASSLEGTYSNQPQHF.

The rearrangement uses TRBV12-3 or TRBV12-4 and TRBJ1-2; 8 positions agree with TRBD1. This CDR3 has 17 residues. The V gene end was trimmed by 6 bases and the J gene end by 6 bases; junction bases not matched to a gene: 18. CDR3 amino acids: CASSRQVTGGYSNGYTF. The CDR3 DNA sequence: TGTGCCAGCAGCAGACAAGTCACAGGGGGATACTCTAATGGCTACACCTTC.

The chain employs TRBV29-1 and TRBJ2-5, with TRBD2 matching over 11 bases. This CDR3 has 16 amino acids. V was pared by 2 bases and J by 5 bases, with 10 bases of the junction left unmatched. Germline V gene lookup returns CDR1 SQVTM and CDR2 ANQGSEA. The CDR3, as DNA: TGCAGCGTTGAAAGCCTTAGCGGGAGGGAGATTGAGACCCAGTACTTC. It yields the protein CSVESLSGREIETQYF.

This clonotype was found a few times. The rearrangement joins TRBV2 to TRBJ1-1; TRBD1 might be the D (6 bases). The CDR3 length is 13 residues. CDR1 SNHLY and CDR2 FYNNEI come from the germline V gene. V gave up 6 bases and J gave up 4 bases, with 12 bases separating them. The CDR3, as DNA: TGTGCCAGCAGCGTACAGGGATCCACTGAAGCTTTCTTT. This codes for CASSVQGSTEAFF. The full variable domain, completed using reference TRBV2 and TRBJ1-1, is EPEVTQTPSHQVTQMGQEVILRCVPISNHLYFYWYRQILGQKVEFLVSFYNNEISEKSEIFDDQFSVERPDGSNFTLKIRSTKLEDSAMYFCASSVQGSTEAFFGQGTRLTVV.

In nucleotides, the CDR3 is TGTGCCAGCAGTACGGGACAGGGTTCTGGGGCCAACGTCCTGACTTTC. It is translated as CASSTGQGSGANVLTF. The chain joins TRBV6-1 to TRBJ2-6, with 9 bases fitting TRBD1. The trim removed 5 bases at V and 1 base at J, leaving 3 bases unmatched. The CDR3 runs 16 residues. Germline loops: CDR1 MNHNS, CDR2 SASEGT.

The rearrangement links TRBV3-1 to TRBJ1-2; 9 bases line up with TRBD1. Per germline, CDR1 LGHDT and CDR2 YNNKEL (reference sequence). The CDR3 runs 17 residues. V was pared by 4 bases and J by 4 bases, with 13 bases of the junction left unmatched. CDR3 loop: CASSPSSVDRGVYGYTF. The CDR3 coding sequence is TGTGCCAGCAGCCCAAGTTCGGTTGACAGGGGGGTCTATGGCTACACCTTC.

For this clonotype: Compared with germline, one end of the junction differs, possibly owing to a read error. The chain has TRBV10-3 and TRBJ1-4; D uncertain. The CDR3 is 14 amino acids. Germline V gene sequence: CDR1 ENHRY, CDR2 SYGVKD. DNA of the CDR3: TGTGCCATCAGTGAAGGCGGAAATAATGGAAAACTGTTTTTT. It encodes CAISEGGNNGKLFF.

This clonotype was seen at least ten times. The rearrangement joins TRBV2 to TRBJ1-3; tentatively, D is TRBD1 (5 bases). This CDR3 is built from 14 residues. V was clipped by 2 bases and J by 7 bases, with 12 bases between them. Germline CDR1 reads SNHLY; CDR2 reads FYNNEI. CDR3 DNA: TGTGCCAGCAGTGAACGCAGGGCCTGGAACACCATATATTTT. Translation gives CASSERRAWNTIYF.

This clonotype was observed a few times. The CDR3: CSVTGSDEKLFF. CDR3 coding DNA: TGCAGCGTAACAGGGTCAGATGAAAAACTGTTTTTT. V is TRBV29-1 and J is TRBJ1-4, with D maybe TRBD1 (6 bases). Germline assignment: CDR1 SQVTM and CDR2 ANQGSEA. The CDR3 spans 12 residues. V was shortened by 6 bases and J by 6 bases, with 11 bases between the two germline ends.

J is TRBJ1-1 and V is TRBV11-2, with TRBD1 matching 7 bases. Germline CDR1 is SGHAT and CDR2 is FQNNGV. CDR3 size: 15 residues. With V trimmed by 3 bases and J by 6 bases, 10 bases remained unmatched. The CDR3 reads CASSFRDSRNPEAFF. The CDR3 DNA reads TGTGCCAGCAGCTTCCGGGACAGCCGGAATCCTGAAGCTTTCTTT.

As for this clonotype: This sequence may be a read error, since a much larger clone differs from it by one base. This sequence joins TRBV20-1 and TRBJ1-2; a weak D match, TRBD1 (5 bases). The CDR3 spans 13 residues. Germline-derived CDR1 and CDR2 are DFQATT and SNEGSKA (reference sequence). V was shortened by 5 bases and J by 7 bases, with 17 bases between the two germline ends. The CDR3 protein is CSAGLLRGGGYTF. CDR3 nucleotides: TGCAGTGCTGGTCTGTTGAGGGGTGGTGGCTACACCTTC.

The table lists this clonotype with a few counts. The chain employs TRBV28 and TRBJ1-2; possible D gene TRBD1, 5 bases. Between the trimmed V and J ends, which lost 5 bases and 1 base, there was a span of 14 bases. CDR3 length: 15 amino acids. From germline, CDR1 is MDHEN and CDR2 SYDVKM. The CDR3 nucleotides read TGTGCCAGCAGTCCATATCAGGGATTTAACTATGGCTACACCTTC. It is translated as CASSPYQGFNYGYTF.

A remark on this clonotype: It may be a read error: a sequence one base away is much more abundant. V usage is TRBV27 and J usage is TRBJ1-2; 7 nucleotides line up with TRBD1. This CDR3 is built from 14 residues. Germline CDR1 and CDR2: MNHEY and SMNVEV (reference sequence). The CDR3 DNA is TGTGCCAGCAGAAACAGGGGCGGGAACTATGGCTGCACCTTC. It codes for CASRNRGGNYGCTF.

This clonotype was counted once. The J gene is TRBJ1-5, the V gene TRBV6-1; D remains ambiguous. Trimming took off 7 bases at V and 4 bases at J, with 11 bases between the two ends. Germline CDR1 is MNHNS and CDR2 is SASEGT. This CDR3 has 13 amino acids. The CDR3 spells CASKGQSNQPQHF. Written as DNA, the CDR3 is TGTGCCAGCAAAGGGCAGAGTAATCAGCCCCAGCATTTT.

CDR3 amino acids: CANRNRQSSYEQYF. CDR3 sequence (DNA): TGTGCCAACCGGAACAGGCAGAGTTCCTACGAGCAGTACTTC. V usage is TRBV2 and J usage is TRBJ2-7, with D perhaps matching TRBD1 (5 bases). Germline V lookup: CDR1 SNHLY, CDR2 FYNNEI. V was cut by 10 bases and J by 1 base, with 17 bases left in between. This CDR3 is 14 amino acids long.

This clonotype was detected many times. V gene TRBV20-1 combines with J gene TRBJ2-7; 10 positions match TRBD2. This CDR3 is 13 amino acids long. In germline, CDR1 is DFQATT, CDR2 SNEGSKA (reference sequence). V lost 3 bases and J lost 6; bases outside the gene matches: 5. The CDR3 loop reads CSARASGSPEQYF. The CDR3 nucleotides read TGCAGTGCTAGGGCTAGCGGGAGTCCCGAGCAGTACTTC.

The V call is TRBV20-1, the J call TRBJ2-7, with 7 bases fitting TRBD2. This CDR3 is 13 amino acids long. Looked up from germline, CDR1 is DFQATT and CDR2 is SNEGSKA (reference sequence). Trimming cost V 6 bases and J 0 bases; bases outside gene matches: 5. In nucleotides, the CDR3 is TGCAGTGCCGCCCCGGGGGGCTCCTACGAGCAGTACTTC. Protein product: CSAAPGGSYEQYF.

The V and J genes are TRBV6-2 or TRBV6-3 and TRBJ1-1, with D unclear. CDR1 is MNHEY, CDR2 SVGEGT, per germline. Trimming stripped 0 bases from V and 1 base from J, with 6 bases between. This CDR3 is built from 14 residues. CDR3 protein: CASSYSQRNTEAFF. The CDR3 bases are TGTGCCAGCAGTTACTCCCAGAGGAACACTGAAGCTTTCTTT.

The chain has TRBV25-1 and TRBJ2-2, with 7 positions matching TRBD2. CDR1 MGHDK and CDR2 SYGVNS come from the germline V gene. CDR3 size: 15 residues. V trimming: 1 base; J trimming: 3 bases; junction bases outside the gene matches: 2. DNA for the CDR3: TGTGCCAGCAGTGAATTTGCGGGGGACACCGGGGAGCTGTTTTTT. It yields the protein CASSEFAGDTGELFF.

As to this clonotype: A much bigger clone sits one base away, suggesting this may be a read error. The CDR3 end shows no conserved phenylalanine or tryptophan, and so a read error is likely. This chain joins TRBV6-1 and TRBJ1-1; D gene unclear. The CDR3 loop spans 14 amino acids. Germline V gene lookup returns CDR1 MNHNS and CDR2 SASEGT. Trimming shortened V by 2 bases and J by 1 base, and 8 bases separated the two germline ends. The CDR3 protein is CASSERAGNTEAFS. CDR3 nucleotides: TGTGCCAGCAGTGAAAGGGCAGGGAACACTGAAGCTTTCTCT.

In this sample, this clonotype turned up many times. The CDR3: CAWSGQRGYTF. CDR3 nucleotides: TGTGCCTGGAGTGGGCAGCGGGGCTACACCTTC. The gene calls are TRBV30 and TRBJ1-2, with no clear D. V lost 1 base and J 8 bases, leaving 8 bases between the germline ends. CDR1 is GTSNPN and CDR2 is SVGIG in the germline V gene (reference sequence). The CDR3 extends over 11 amino acids.

The rearrangement links TRBV6-1 to TRBJ1-6, with a possible D match to TRBD1 (6 bases). The V gene lost 9 bases and the J gene lost 9 bases, with 18 bases spanning the gap. Germline CDR1 reads MNHNS; CDR2 reads SASEGT. This CDR3 region has 14 residues. This chain's CDR3 is CARRRGQALSPLHF. DNA of the CDR3: TGTGCCAGAAGGCGGGGACAAGCTCTTTCACCCCTCCACTTT.

This sequence joins TRBV4-1 and TRBJ1-2, with D perhaps matching TRBD1 (5 bases). Germline CDR1 MGHRA, CDR2 YSYEKL. Trimming shortened V by 3 bases and J by 4 bases, and 12 bases separated the two germline ends. The CDR3 sequence is 14 residues long. CDR3 in DNA: TGCGCCAGCAGCCAGGGACTGCCCCCCTATGGCTACACCTTC. Its translation: CASSQGLPPYGYTF.

This chain uses TRBV20-1 with TRBJ2-7; 7 bases agree with TRBD1. Germline trimming cut 3 bases from V and 6 bases from J; bases unmatched to any gene: 5. The CDR3 totals 12 residues. Germline CDR1 and CDR2: DFQATT and SNEGSKA (reference sequence). CDR3 loop: CSASLTGSEQYF. DNA of the CDR3: TGCAGTGCTAGCTTGACAGGGTCCGAGCAGTACTTC.

This clonotype was counted only a few times. This chain joins TRBV29-1 and TRBJ1-1; D not resolved. The V end was cut by 5 bases, the J end by 1 base, with 8 bases between. Germline-derived CDR1 and CDR2 are SQVTM and ANQGSEA. The CDR3 is made up of 12 amino acids. CDR3 nucleotide sequence: TGCAGCGTTCTGCGAGGGAACACTGAAGCTTTCTTT. It specifies CSVLRGNTEAFF.

There are a few counts of this clonotype. V and J are TRBV29-1 and TRBJ1-5, with 7 nucleotides matching TRBD1. CDR1 is SQVTM and CDR2 is ANQGSEA in the germline V gene. V shed 4 bases, J shed 11 bases, and the junction held 11 bases outside the gene matches. The CDR3 runs 13 residues. In DNA, the CDR3 is TGCAGCGTTGGTGACAGGGAAGGGGTGTCCCAGCATTTT. Its protein is CSVGDREGVSQHF. Using reference TRBV29-1 and TRBJ1-5 for the parts outside the CDR3, the full variable domain is SAVISQKPSRDICQRGTSLTIQCQVDSQVTMMFWYRQQPGQSLTLIATANQGSEATYESGFVIDKFPISRPNLTFSTLTVSNMSPEDSSIYLCSVGDREGVSQHFGDGTRLSIL.

This clonotype was picked up one time. The CDR3 carries no conserved terminal phenylalanine or tryptophan, so it likely arises from a read error. The CDR3 DNA is TGTGCCAGCAGCTTGTTGAGGGATGGCTACACCTCC. Protein product: CASSLLRDGYTS. The rearrangement uses TRBV5-6 and TRBJ1-2; D uncertain. The germline CDR1 and CDR2 sequences are SGHDT and YYEEEE. The CDR3 length is 12 residues. V was cut by 1 base and J by 6 bases, with 7 bases left in between.

The rearrangement joins TRBV7-9 to TRBJ1-1; 8 positions agree with TRBD1. The CDR3 extends over 13 amino acids. In germline, CDR1 is SEHNR, CDR2 FQNEAQ (reference sequence). Unmatched junction bases numbered 2, after V lost 0 bases and J lost 8 bases. In nucleotides, the CDR3 is TGTGCCAGCAGCTTAGCTAGACAGGGGGAAGCTTTCTTT. Encoded protein: CASSLARQGEAFF.

The chain couples TRBV29-1 to TRBJ2-7; D is possibly TRBD1 or TRBD2 (6 bases each). CDR1 SQVTM and CDR2 ANQGSEA come from the germline V gene. The CDR3 totals 13 residues. The V and J ends lost 3 bases and 7 bases respectively, with 16 bases between them. The CDR3 nucleotides read TGCAGCGTTGACCCCACGGGGGCGGGTGAGCAGTACTTC. Amino acid sequence: CSVDPTGAGEQYF.

This clonotype was recorded once. The chain uses TRBV28 and TRBJ2-7; D tentatively reads TRBD1 or TRBD2 (6 bases each). Germline CDR1 and CDR2: MDHEN and SYDVKM. This CDR3 comprises 13 residues. Trimming removed 4 bases at V and 6 bases at J, with 13 bases between. CDR3 residues: CASSSYRDSEQYF. Here the CDR3 DNA reads TGTGCCAGCAGTTCATACAGGGACTCCGAGCAGTACTTC.

This clonotype occurred a few times. The chain joins TRBV19 to TRBJ1-5; weak D call: TRBD1 (6 bases). CDR3 size: 14 residues. In germline, CDR1 is LNHDA, CDR2 SQIVND (reference sequence). Trimming stripped 3 bases from V and 3 bases from J, with 9 bases between. CDR3 loop: CASSMGTYNQPQHF. The CDR3 DNA reads TGTGCCAGTAGTATGGGGACATACAATCAGCCCCAGCATTTT.